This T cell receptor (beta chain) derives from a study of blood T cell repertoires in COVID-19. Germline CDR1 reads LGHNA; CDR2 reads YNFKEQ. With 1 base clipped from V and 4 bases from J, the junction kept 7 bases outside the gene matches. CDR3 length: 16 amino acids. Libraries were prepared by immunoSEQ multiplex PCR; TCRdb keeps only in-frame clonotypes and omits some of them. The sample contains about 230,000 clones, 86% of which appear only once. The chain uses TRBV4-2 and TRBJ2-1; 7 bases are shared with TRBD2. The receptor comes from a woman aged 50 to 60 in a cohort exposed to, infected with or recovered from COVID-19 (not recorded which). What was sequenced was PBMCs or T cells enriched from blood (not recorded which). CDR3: CASSQGVLAPYNEQFF. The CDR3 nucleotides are TGTGCCAGCAGCCAAGGCGTACTAGCGCCATACAATGAGCAGTTCTTC.